This section outlines one T cell receptor beta chain sequence together with its context. This clone's antigen is unknown. One base away there is no much larger clone; base qualities are not given. The germline V gene yields SGHTA for CDR1 and FQGNSA for CDR2. Trimming removed 1 base from V and 0 bases from J, leaving 9 bases between the germline ends. Its CDR3 holds 15 amino acids, cysteine through phenylalanine. Of all the DNA, just the CDR3 is kept, 45 bases in frame from base 1. The time point label here, explained by the study, means: about 28 days (+/-7) after the second vaccine dose. AZD1222 recipients given second doses at about 4 weeks or at about 12 weeks were pooled, since spike-specific TCR depth and breadth were not found to differ between the two schedules. Samples from vaccinated people were obtained from the UK trials COV001 and COV002, which included a single-blind randomized controlled phase 2/3 trial of AZD1222 (ChAdOx1 nCoV-19) in healthy adults. For TCRbeta chain sequencing, PBMC samples from trial participants were taken at day 0 and at day 28 after the second dose.

The data derive from a study of T cell responses to AZD1222 COVID-19 vaccine (dated by TCRdb to the early 2020s). About the study as a whole: TCR sequencing covered some 250 trial participants: 200 to 220 given two doses of AZD1222 and about 26 given two doses of MenACWY control vaccine. Trial participants were enrolled by age into 18-55, 56-69 and 70-plus year subgroups, with roughly 160, 29 and 62 TCR-sequenced participants respectively. Beyond this particular receptor, the publication reports: No day 14 peak-response samples were available, so repertoires were characterized only after the peak T cell response. Participants were mostly white British and included more females than males, and it was suggested by the authors that clonal diversity may have been underestimated. The 56-69-year group was small, and its depth increase did not reach significance, likely because of low power. Spike-specific TCR breadth and depth rose significantly after two AZD1222 doses compared with day 0 and with MenACWY recipients. The vaccine-associated CD4 TCRs covered the entire spike protein, and the dominant responses fell in regions 160-218 and 743-854. Epitopes outside the regions mutated in the B.1.351 and B.1.1.7 variants were reportedly recognized by nearly half of the unique spike-specific TCRs. Conclusions about previously exposed vaccinees are limited, since just a handful of AZD1222 recipients were seropositive for SARS-CoV-2 at baseline.

The CDR3 regions of human TCRbeta chains were analyzed by immunosequencing. Per the source publication's procedure: Repertoire TCRs were checked for matches against a reference library of SARS-CoV-2-specific TCRs that had been generated using the MIRA antigen-specificity platform. Breadth meant the fraction of unique TCRs that were SARS-CoV-2-associated, whereas depth meant the fraction of total T cells that were SARS-CoV-2-associated. Each spike-specific TCR was assigned to its reactive spike region and to a CD4 or CD8 class using the MIRA data. Log10-transformed breadth and depth values were compared by one-way ANOVA with Sidak's multiple comparisons tests. As stored in TCRdb, this immuneACCESS dataset retains in-frame rearrangements with V and J assigned. A fraction of the clones does not appear; measured against another copy, unresolved V genes explain less than half of the discrepancy, and the remainder lacks a known reason. V and J calls and clone size follow that table, whereas D and trimming were derived from the DNA. In all, the sample holds roughly 180,000 clones, and more than 85% of those were seen once. About 3.5% of the sample comes from the top ten.

This clonotype was obtained from an adult who received the AZD1222 COVID-19 vaccine. Source: peripheral blood, taken 28 days after the second AZD1222 dose. The chain uses TRBV7-2 and TRBJ1-1; the D segment cannot be called with confidence. CDR3 reads: CASSLDVSVNTEAFF. The DNA sequence is given as TGTGCCAGCAGCTTAGATGTGTCGGTGAACACTGAAGCTTTCTTT.